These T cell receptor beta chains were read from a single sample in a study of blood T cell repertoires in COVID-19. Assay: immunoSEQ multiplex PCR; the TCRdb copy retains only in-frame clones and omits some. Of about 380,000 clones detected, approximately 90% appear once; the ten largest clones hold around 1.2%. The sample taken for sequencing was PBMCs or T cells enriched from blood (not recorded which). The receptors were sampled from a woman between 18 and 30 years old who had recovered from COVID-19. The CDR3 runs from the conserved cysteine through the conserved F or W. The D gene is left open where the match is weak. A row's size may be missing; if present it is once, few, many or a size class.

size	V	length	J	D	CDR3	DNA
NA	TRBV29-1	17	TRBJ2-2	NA	CSAQGQGAGPNTGELFF	TGCAGCGCCCAGGGGCAGGGCGCGGGCCCAAACACCGGGGAGCTGTTTTTT
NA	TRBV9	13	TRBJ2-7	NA	CASSVAGAGEQYF	TGTGCCAGCAGCGTGGCAGGGGCTGGCGAGCAGTACTTC
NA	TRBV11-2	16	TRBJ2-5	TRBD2	CASSLFLAGVQETQYF	TGTGCCAGCAGCTTATTCCTAGCGGGAGTCCAAGAGACCCAGTACTTC
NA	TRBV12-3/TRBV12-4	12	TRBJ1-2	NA	CASSLGGGDYTF	TGTGCCAGCAGCTTAGGAGGGGGAGACTACACCTTC
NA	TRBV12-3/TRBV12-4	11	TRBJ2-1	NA	CASGLNNEQFF	TGTGCCAGCGGACTTAACAATGAGCAGTTCTTC
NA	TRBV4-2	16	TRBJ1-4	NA	CASSPYLGGQYEKLFF	TGTGCCAGCAGCCCCTACCTTGGGGGCCAATATGAAAAACTGTTTTTT
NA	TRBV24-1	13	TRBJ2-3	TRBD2	CATSEGLGDTQYF	TGTGCCACCAGTGAGGGACTAGGAGATACGCAGTATTTT
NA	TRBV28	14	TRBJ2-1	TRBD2	CASSLVGRDNEQFF	TGTGCCAGCAGTTTAGTAGGGAGGGACAATGAGCAGTTCTTC
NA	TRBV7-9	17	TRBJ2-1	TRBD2	CASSSKWGGDVYNEQFF	TGTGCCAGCAGCTCCAAGTGGGGGGGGGACGTTTACAATGAGCAGTTCTTC
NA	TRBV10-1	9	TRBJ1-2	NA	CASRRGATF	TGCGCCAGCAGACGGGGGGCGACCTTC
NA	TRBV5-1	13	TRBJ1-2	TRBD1	CASRQDRVYGYTF	TGCGCCAGCAGACAGGACAGGGTCTATGGCTACACCTTC
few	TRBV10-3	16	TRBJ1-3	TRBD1	CAISVRRTGYGNTIYF	TGTGCCATCAGTGTCCGCCGGACAGGGTATGGGAACACCATATATTTT
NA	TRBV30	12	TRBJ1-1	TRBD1	CAWSWTGSEAFF	TGTGCCTGGAGTTGGACAGGGAGTGAAGCTTTCTTT
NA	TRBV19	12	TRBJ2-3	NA	CASSIAADTQYF	TGTGCCAGTAGTATAGCGGCAGATACGCAGTATTTT
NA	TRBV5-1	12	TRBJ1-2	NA	CASSTVNYGYTF	TGCGCCAGCAGTACAGTAAACTATGGCTACACCTTC
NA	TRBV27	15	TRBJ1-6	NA	CASSLSRQGYSPLHF	TGTGCCAGCAGTTTATCGCGGCAGGGGTATTCACCCCTCCACTTT
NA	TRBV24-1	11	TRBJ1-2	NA	CATSGWDGYTF	TGTGCCACCAGCGGGTGGGATGGCTACACCTTC
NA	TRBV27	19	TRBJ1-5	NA	CASSLYLPSEGLGNQPQHF	TGTGCCAGCAGTTTATATCTACCGTCGGAGGGACTGGGCAATCAGCCCCAGCATTTT
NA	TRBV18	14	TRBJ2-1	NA	CASSPTHSYNEQFF	TGTGCCAGCTCACCTACACACTCCTACAATGAGCAGTTCTTC
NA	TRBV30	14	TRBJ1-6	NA	CAWKLEGDYSPLHF	TGTGCCTGGAAACTCGAGGGGGATTATTCACCCCTCCACTTT